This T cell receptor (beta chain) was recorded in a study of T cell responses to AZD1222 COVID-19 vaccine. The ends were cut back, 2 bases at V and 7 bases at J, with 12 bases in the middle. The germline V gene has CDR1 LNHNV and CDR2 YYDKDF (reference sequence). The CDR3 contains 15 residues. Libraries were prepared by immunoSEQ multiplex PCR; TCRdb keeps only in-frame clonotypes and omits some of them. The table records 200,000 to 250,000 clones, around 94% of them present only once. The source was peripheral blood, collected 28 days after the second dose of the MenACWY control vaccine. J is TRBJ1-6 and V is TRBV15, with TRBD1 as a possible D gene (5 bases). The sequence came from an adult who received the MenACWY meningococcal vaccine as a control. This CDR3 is CATSRPGYPNSPLHF. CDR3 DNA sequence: TGTGCCACCAGCAGACCAGGGTATCCGAATTCACCCCTCCACTTT.